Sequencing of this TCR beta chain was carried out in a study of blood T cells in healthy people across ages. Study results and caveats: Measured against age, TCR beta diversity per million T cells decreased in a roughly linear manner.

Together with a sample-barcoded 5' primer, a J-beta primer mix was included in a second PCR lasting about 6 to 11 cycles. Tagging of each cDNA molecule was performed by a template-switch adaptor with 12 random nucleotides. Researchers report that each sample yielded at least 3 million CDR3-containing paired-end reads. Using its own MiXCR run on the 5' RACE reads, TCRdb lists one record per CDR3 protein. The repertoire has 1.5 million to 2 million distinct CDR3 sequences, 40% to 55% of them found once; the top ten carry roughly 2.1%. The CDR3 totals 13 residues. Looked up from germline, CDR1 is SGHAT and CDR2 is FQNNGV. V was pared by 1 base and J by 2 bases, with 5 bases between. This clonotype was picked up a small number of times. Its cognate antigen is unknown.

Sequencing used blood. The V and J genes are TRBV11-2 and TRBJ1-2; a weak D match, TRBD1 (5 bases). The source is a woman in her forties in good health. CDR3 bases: TGTGCCAGCAGCTTAGGGGACAACTATGGCTACACCTTC. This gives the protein CASSLGDNYGYTF.